These 24 T cell receptor beta chains came from one sample sequenced in a study of OX40 agonist ivuxolimab in advanced cancers. Sequenced by immunoSEQ multiplex PCR; TCRdb stores in-frame clones only, minus some. The sample lists some 44,000 clones, about 86% occurring once. Sequenced here: CD4+ or CD8+ T cells sorted from blood, sampled in a trial of the OX40 agonist ivuxolimab. The receptors shown here come from an adult with an advanced solid tumor such as melanoma, head and neck, liver or kidney cancer.

The genes are TRBV5-1 and TRBJ2-1, with 11 bases fitting TRBD2. Germline lookup yields CDR1 SGHRS and CDR2 YFSETQ. The V segment lost 0 bases and the J segment 5 bases; nucleotides outside the gene matches: 4. The CDR3 is 16 amino acids. DNA for the CDR3: TGCGCCAGCAGCTTGGGACCGGGACTAGCGGACAATGAGCAGTTCTTC. As protein: CASSLGPGLADNEQFF. The full variable domain, with the rest looked up from reference TRBV5-1 and TRBJ2-1, is KAGVTQTPRYLIKTRGQQVTLSCSPISGHRSVSWYQQTPGQGLQFLFEYFSETQRNKGNFPGRFSGRQFSNSRSEMNVSTLELGDSALYLCASSLGPGLADNEQFFGPGTRLTVL.

To note about this clone: The identical CDR3 is also encoded by other nucleotide sequences in the sample. The genes are TRBV30 and TRBJ2-3; the D is unclear. V was shortened by 2 bases and J by 0 bases, with 6 bases between the two germline ends. The CDR3 consists of 13 residues. Germline V gene lookup returns CDR1 GTSNPN and CDR2 SVGIG (reference sequence). CDR3 loop: CAWSLYSTDTQYF. In DNA, the CDR3 is TGTGCCTGGAGTCTCTATAGCACAGATACGCAGTATTTT.

This rearrangement joins TRBV5-1 to TRBJ1-1; D perhaps matches TRBD1 (6 bases). Germline-derived CDR1 and CDR2 are SGHRS and YFSETQ. The CDR3 consists of 15 residues. The V gene lost 0 bases and the J gene lost 1 base, with 10 bases spanning the gap. Here the CDR3 reads CASSLEDSENTEAFF. In DNA, the CDR3 is TGCGCCAGCAGCTTGGAGGACAGTGAGAACACTGAAGCTTTCTTT. The whole variable domain, remainder taken from reference TRBV5-1 and TRBJ1-1, is KAGVTQTPRYLIKTRGQQVTLSCSPISGHRSVSWYQQTPGQGLQFLFEYFSETQRNKGNFPGRFSGRQFSNSRSEMNVSTLELGDSALYLCASSLEDSENTEAFFGQGTRLTVV.

The V and J genes are TRBV6-5 and TRBJ1-1, with unresolved D. V gave up 2 bases and J gave up 1 base, with 14 bases separating them. Germline V gives CDR1 MNHEY, CDR2 SVGAGI. This CDR3 is 16 amino acids long. Here the CDR3 DNA reads TGTGCCAGCAGTTACCGATTCTGGGAGGGGAACACTGAAGCTTTCTTT. It yields the protein CASSYRFWEGNTEAFF.

The V and J genes are TRBV7-8 and TRBJ1-2; D uncertain. This CDR3 has 15 amino acids. Per germline, CDR1 SGHVS and CDR2 FQNEAQ. Between the trimmed V and J ends, which lost 5 bases and 0 bases, there was a span of 13 bases. The CDR3, as DNA: TGTGCCAGCAGCCCAGTCGAAGACGCTAACTATGGCTACACCTTC. Translation: CASSPVEDANYGYTF. The variable domain in full, with the rest retrieved from reference TRBV7-8 and TRBJ1-2, is GAGVSQSPRYKVAKRGQDVALRCDPISGHVSLFWYQQALGQGPEFLTYFQNEAQLDKSGLPSDRFFAERPEGSVSTLKIQRTQQEDSAVYLCASSPVEDANYGYTFGSGTRLTVV.

The genes are TRBV10-3 and TRBJ2-2, with 9 positions matching TRBD2. CDR3 length equals 16 residues. Germline CDR1 is ENHRY and CDR2 is SYGVKD. J was trimmed by 2 bases and V by 6 bases; bases with no gene match: 7. The CDR3 coding sequence is TGTGCCATCAGGGGGGAGCGGGGGGCCAACACCGGGGAGCTGTTTTTT. It is translated as CAIRGERGANTGELFF.

The gene calls are TRBV14 and TRBJ2-1; the D gene is possibly TRBD2 (6 bases). The CDR3 length is 15 residues. Germline V lookup: CDR1 SGHDN, CDR2 FVKESK. Trimming removed 3 bases at V and 9 bases at J, with 18 bases between. In nucleotides, the CDR3 is TGTGCCAGCAGCCAGCAATCTCCGGGGGTCGGTGAGCAGTTCTTC. Translation gives CASSQQSPGVGEQFF. Together with reference TRBV14 and TRBJ2-1, the CDR3 gives the full variable domain: EAGVTQFPSHSVIEKGQTVTLRCDPISGHDNLYWYRRVMGKEIKFLLHFVKESKQDESGMPNNRFLAERTGGTYSTLKVQPAELEDSGVYFCASSQQSPGVGEQFFGPGTRLTVL.

The chain recombines TRBV5-6 with TRBJ1-1, with 10 positions matching TRBD1. The CDR3 runs 14 residues. With V trimmed by 1 base and J by 12 bases, 9 bases remained unmatched. Germline V gene sequence: CDR1 SGHDT, CDR2 YYEEEE. The CDR3 DNA follows: TGTGCCAGCAGCTTGATCCGACAGGGGGCTGTTTCTTTCTTT. It specifies CASSLIRQGAVSFF.

V gene TRBV11-1 combines with J gene TRBJ1-3; tentatively, D is TRBD1 (5 bases). CDR3 size: 16 residues. Germline V CDR1 and CDR2: SGHAT, FQDESV (reference sequence). With 4 bases removed from V and 2 bases from J, the gap between germline ends came to 15 bases. CDR3 loop: CASSWSGQGPGNTIYF. The CDR3 DNA is TGTGCCAGCAGCTGGAGTGGGCAGGGACCTGGAAACACCATATATTTT.

This sequence joins TRBV6-5 and TRBJ2-7, with 7 bases lining up with TRBD1. The ends lost 0 bases at V and 7 bases at J; junction bases unmatched: 6. The germline V gene has CDR1 MNHEY and CDR2 SVGAGI. This CDR3 spans 14 amino acids. The CDR3 protein is CASSYSVARGEQYF. DNA of the CDR3: TGTGCCAGCAGTTACTCGGTCGCCAGGGGGGAGCAGTACTTC.

The gene calls are TRBV10-3 and TRBJ2-1; D is undetermined. The V gene's germline CDR1 is ENHRY and CDR2 SYGVKD. The germline V and J ends were trimmed by 2 bases and 0 bases, with 8 bases remaining between them. The CDR3 covers 15 residues. CDR3 DNA: TGTGCCATCAGTGAGGGCCAGACCTCCTACAATGAGCAGTTCTTC. Translated, it gives CAISEGQTSYNEQFF.

This clone was seen once. This chain links TRBV4-2 with TRBJ2-3; D may be TRBD1 or TRBD2 (6 bases each). The CDR3 is made up of 15 amino acids. Germline V gene lookup returns CDR1 LGHNA and CDR2 YNFKEQ. V lost 3 bases and J 5 bases, leaving 15 bases between the germline ends. In DNA, the CDR3 is TGTGCCAGCAGCCAGAGGCCGGGGGCAAGAGATACGCAGTATTTT. Translation gives CASSQRPGARDTQYF.

The J gene is TRBJ1-1, the V gene TRBV7-2, with a possible D match to TRBD1 (6 bases). The CDR3 is 15 residues long. V was shortened by 8 bases and J by 0 bases, with 16 bases between the two germline ends. CDR1 is SGHTA and CDR2 is FQGNSA in the germline V gene. In DNA form, the CDR3 reads TGTGCCAGCCTTACAGGGCCCGCCATGAACACTGAAGCTTTCTTT. Amino acid sequence: CASLTGPAMNTEAFF.

This clone was counted only a few times. J is TRBJ2-3 and V is TRBV30, with 7 bases identical to TRBD1. This CDR3 is 15 amino acids long. V gave up 2 bases and J gave up 1 base; unmatched junction bases: 6. Germline V gene lookup returns CDR1 GTSNPN and CDR2 SVGIG (reference sequence). CDR3 in DNA: TGTGCCTGGAGTAAAAGGACAGGAGGCACAGATACGCAGTATTTT. Protein: CAWSKRTGGTDTQYF.

J is TRBJ2-4 and V is TRBV5-1, with no clear D. Germline CDR1 and CDR2: SGHRS and YFSETQ. The CDR3 runs to 13 residues. The V end was cut by 2 bases, the J end by 8 bases, with 11 bases between. The CDR3 sequence: CASSFSSRYIQYF. In DNA, the CDR3 is TGCGCCAGCAGCTTCAGTTCCCGGTACATTCAGTACTTC.

J is TRBJ2-3 and V is TRBV15; D is ambiguous. Trimming cost V 0 bases and J 10 bases, with 8 bases left between them. CDR1 is LNHNV, CDR2 YYDKDF, per germline (reference sequence). This CDR3 is built from 12 residues. CDR3 bases: TGTGCCACCAGCAGAGATCGACCAGCGCAGTATTTT. Translating it yields CATSRDRPAQYF.

The V and J genes are TRBV5-1 and TRBJ2-5; D perhaps matches TRBD2 (5 bases). Trimming took off 5 bases at V and 5 bases at J, with 16 bases between the two ends. Germline CDR1 SGHRS, CDR2 YFSETQ. The CDR3 length is 14 residues. The CDR3 bases are TGCGCCAGCAGAATCAACGGAGGCGCGGAGACCCAGTACTTC. It encodes CASRINGGAETQYF.

The rearrangement joins TRBV7-8 to TRBJ1-5; D not resolved. Germline CDR1 and CDR2: SGHVS and FQNEAQ. The CDR3 covers 13 residues. V was trimmed by 0 bases and J by 6 bases, leaving 6 bases between them. CDR3 sequence: CASSLALAQPQHF. CDR3 bases: TGTGCCAGCAGCTTAGCGCTGGCTCAGCCCCAGCATTTT.

The chain couples TRBV27 to TRBJ1-1, with 8 bases lining up with TRBD1. The CDR3 extends over 14 amino acids. V lost 1 base, J lost 6 bases, and 4 bases stayed unmatched. In germline, CDR1 is MNHEY, CDR2 SMNVEV (reference sequence). CDR3 sequence: CASSLLDRAAEAFF. The CDR3 nucleotides read TGTGCCAGCAGTTTATTGGACAGGGCCGCTGAAGCTTTCTTT.

The chain joins TRBV19 to TRBJ1-5; 8 bases align to TRBD1. Unmatched junction bases numbered 4, after V lost 6 bases and J lost 6 bases. Looked up from germline, CDR1 is LNHDA and CDR2 is SQIVND (reference sequence). The CDR3 contains 13 residues. The CDR3, as DNA: TGTGCCAGTAGCGGGACAGGCCTTCAGCCCCAGCATTTT. Translating gives CASSGTGLQPQHF.

The chain is built from TRBV19 and TRBJ2-7, with D unresolved. The CDR3 loop spans 13 amino acids. CDR1 and CDR2 (germline): LNHDA, SQIVND (reference sequence). Trimming removed 5 bases from V and 0 bases from J, with 8 bases in between. DNA of the CDR3: TGTGCCAGTAGTGGATTGACCTCCTACGAGCAGTACTTC. Translated: CASSGLTSYEQYF.

The chain links TRBV19 to TRBJ2-7, with 9 bases aligning to TRBD1. The CDR3 covers 18 residues. V was clipped by 7 bases and J by 5 bases; unmatched bases: 21. Germline V gene sequence: CDR1 LNHDA, CDR2 SQIVND (reference sequence). The CDR3 nucleotides read TGTGCCAGTATTCTGGGCCTGATCAGCGGGGACAGGGTAAACGAGCAGTACTTC. Its translation is CASILGLISGDRVNEQYF.

This chain uses TRBV5-1 with TRBJ2-1, with D unresolved. This CDR3 comprises 13 residues. V lost 4 bases, J lost 6 bases, and 11 bases lay in between. Looked up from germline, CDR1 is SGHRS and CDR2 is YFSETQ. CDR3 DNA sequence: TGCGCCAGCAGCCTCCAGACCAGCAATGAGCAGTTCTTC. This sequence encodes CASSLQTSNEQFF.

The CDR3 DNA follows: TGTGCCACCTCGGAAGCGGGGGGGCTCGTCACCGGGGAGCTGTTTTTT. Translating it yields CATSEAGGLVTGELFF. The chain uses TRBV2 and TRBJ2-2, with TRBD2 matching over 10 bases. V shed 10 bases, J shed 4 bases, and the junction held 12 bases outside the gene matches. The CDR3 is 16 residues long. The germline V gene has CDR1 SNHLY and CDR2 FYNNEI.